This T cell receptor beta chain was observed in a study of T cell changes during pregnancy in multiple sclerosis. Trimming removed 8 bases from V and 1 base from J; junction bases left unmatched: 4. CDR1 is SGHKS, CDR2 YYEKEE, per germline (reference sequence). The CDR3 spans 15 residues. The method was immunoSEQ multiplex PCR; TCRdb's version includes in-frame clones alone and lacks a portion of them. The sample contains about 100,000 clones, around 90% of which appear only once. The receptor was derived from a female donor with multiple sclerosis, enrolled in a pregnancy study. This sequence joins TRBV5-5 and TRBJ2-3; 13 nucleotides agree with TRBD2. The material sequenced was peripheral blood, taken in the second trimester of pregnancy. CDR3 region: CASDGLAGGTDTQYF. The CDR3 region has the DNA TGTGCCAGTGATGGACTAGCGGGGGGCACAGATACGCAGTATTTT.